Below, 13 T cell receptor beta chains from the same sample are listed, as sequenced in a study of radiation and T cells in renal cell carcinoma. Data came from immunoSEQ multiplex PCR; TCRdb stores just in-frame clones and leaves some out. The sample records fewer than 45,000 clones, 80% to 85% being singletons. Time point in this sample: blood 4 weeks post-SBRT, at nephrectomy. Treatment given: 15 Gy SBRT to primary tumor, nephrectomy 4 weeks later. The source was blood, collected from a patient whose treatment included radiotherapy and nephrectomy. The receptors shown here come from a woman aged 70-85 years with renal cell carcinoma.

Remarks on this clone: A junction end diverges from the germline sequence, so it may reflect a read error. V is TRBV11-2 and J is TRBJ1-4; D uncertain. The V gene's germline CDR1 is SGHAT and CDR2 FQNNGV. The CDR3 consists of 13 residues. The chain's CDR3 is CASSLELNEKLFF. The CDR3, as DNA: TGTGCCAGCAGCCTAGAGCTTAATGAAAAACTGTTTTTT.

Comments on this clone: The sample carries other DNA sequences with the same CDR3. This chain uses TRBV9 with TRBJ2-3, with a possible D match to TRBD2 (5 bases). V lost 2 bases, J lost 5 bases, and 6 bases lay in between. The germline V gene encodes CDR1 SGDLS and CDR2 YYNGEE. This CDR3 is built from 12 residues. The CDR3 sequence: CASSVEGDTQYF. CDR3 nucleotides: TGTGCCAGCAGCGTTGAGGGAGATACGCAGTATTTT.

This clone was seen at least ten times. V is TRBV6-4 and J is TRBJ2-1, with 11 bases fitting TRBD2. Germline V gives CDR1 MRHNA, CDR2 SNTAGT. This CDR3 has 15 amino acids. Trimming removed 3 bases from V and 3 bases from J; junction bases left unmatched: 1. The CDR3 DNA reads TGTGCCAGCAGTGAGGGGACTAGCGGCTACAATGAGCAGTTCTTC. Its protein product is CASSEGTSGYNEQFF.

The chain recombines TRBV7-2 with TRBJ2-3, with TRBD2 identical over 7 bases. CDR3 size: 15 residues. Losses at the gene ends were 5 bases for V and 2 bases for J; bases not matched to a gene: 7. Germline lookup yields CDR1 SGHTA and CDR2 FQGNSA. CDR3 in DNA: TGTGCCAGCAGCCCTTCAGCGGGAACCACAGATACGCAGTATTTT. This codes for CASSPSAGTTDTQYF.

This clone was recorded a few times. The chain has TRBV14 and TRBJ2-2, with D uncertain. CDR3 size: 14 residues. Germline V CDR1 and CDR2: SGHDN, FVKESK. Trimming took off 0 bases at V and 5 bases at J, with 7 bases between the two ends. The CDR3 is CASSQEVKTGELFF. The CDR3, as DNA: TGTGCCAGCAGCCAAGAGGTTAAGACCGGGGAGCTGTTTTTT.

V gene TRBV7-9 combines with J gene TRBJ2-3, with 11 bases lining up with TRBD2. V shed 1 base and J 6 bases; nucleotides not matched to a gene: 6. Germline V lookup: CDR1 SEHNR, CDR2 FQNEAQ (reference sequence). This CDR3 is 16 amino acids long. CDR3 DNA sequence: TGTGCCAGCAGCTTAGTGGCTAGCGGGAGGAGGGATACGCAGTATTTT. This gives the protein CASSLVASGRRDTQYF. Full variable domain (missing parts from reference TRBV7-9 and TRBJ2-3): DTGVSQNPRHKITKRGQNVTFRCDPISEHNRLYWYRQTLGQGPEFLTYFQNEAQLEKSRLLSDRFSAERPKGSFSTLEIQRTEQGDSAMYLCASSLVASGRRDTQYFGPGTRLTVL.

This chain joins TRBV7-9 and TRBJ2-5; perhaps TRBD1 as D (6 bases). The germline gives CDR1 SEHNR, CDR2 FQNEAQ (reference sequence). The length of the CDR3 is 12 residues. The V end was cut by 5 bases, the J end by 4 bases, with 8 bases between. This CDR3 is CASSTGIETQYF. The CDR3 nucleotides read TGTGCCAGCAGCACAGGGATAGAGACCCAGTACTTC.

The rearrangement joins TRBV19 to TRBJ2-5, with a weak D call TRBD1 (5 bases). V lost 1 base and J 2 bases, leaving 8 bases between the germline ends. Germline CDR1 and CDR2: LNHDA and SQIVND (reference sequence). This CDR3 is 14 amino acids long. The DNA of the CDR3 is TGTGCCAGTAGTATAGGACAGCTTCAAGAGACCCAGTACTTC. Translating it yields CASSIGQLQETQYF. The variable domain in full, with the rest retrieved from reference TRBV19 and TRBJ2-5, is DGGITQSPKYLFRKEGQNVTLSCEQNLNHDAMYWYRQDPGQGLRLIYYSQIVNDFQKGDIAEGYSVSREKKESFPLTVTSAQKNPTAFYLCASSIGQLQETQYFGPGTRLLVL.

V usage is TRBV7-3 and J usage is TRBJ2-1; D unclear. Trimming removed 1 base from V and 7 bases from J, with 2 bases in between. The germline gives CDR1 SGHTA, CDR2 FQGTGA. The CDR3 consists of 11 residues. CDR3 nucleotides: TGTGCCAGCAGCTTAAAAAATGAGCAGTTCTTC. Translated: CASSLKNEQFF.

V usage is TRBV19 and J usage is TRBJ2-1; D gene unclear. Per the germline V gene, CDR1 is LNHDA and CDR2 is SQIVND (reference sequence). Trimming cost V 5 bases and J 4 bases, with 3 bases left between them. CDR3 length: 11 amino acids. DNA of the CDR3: TGTGCCAGTAGTCGGTACAATGAGCAGTTCTTC. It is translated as CASSRYNEQFF. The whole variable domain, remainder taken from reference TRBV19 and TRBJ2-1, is DGGITQSPKYLFRKEGQNVTLSCEQNLNHDAMYWYRQDPGQGLRLIYYSQIVNDFQKGDIAEGYSVSREKKESFPLTVTSAQKNPTAFYLCASSRYNEQFFGPGTRLTVL.

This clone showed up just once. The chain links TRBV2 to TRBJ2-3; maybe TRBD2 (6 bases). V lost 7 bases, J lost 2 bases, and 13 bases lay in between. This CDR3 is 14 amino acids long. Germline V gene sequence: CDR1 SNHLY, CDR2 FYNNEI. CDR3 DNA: TGTGCCAGCAACGAGGACTACACCACAGATACGCAGTATTTT. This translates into CASNEDYTTDTQYF.

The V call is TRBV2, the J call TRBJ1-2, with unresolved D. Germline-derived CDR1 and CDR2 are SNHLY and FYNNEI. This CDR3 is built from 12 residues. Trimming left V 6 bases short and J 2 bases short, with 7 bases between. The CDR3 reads CASSQANYGYTF. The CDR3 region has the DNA TGTGCCAGCAGCCAAGCCAACTATGGCTACACCTTC.

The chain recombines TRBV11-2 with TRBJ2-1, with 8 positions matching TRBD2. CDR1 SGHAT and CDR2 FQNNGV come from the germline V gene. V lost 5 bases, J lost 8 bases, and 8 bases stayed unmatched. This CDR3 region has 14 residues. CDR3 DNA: TGTGCCAGCAGCCGGACTAGCTGGTGGGATGAGCAGTTCTTC. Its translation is CASSRTSWWDEQFF. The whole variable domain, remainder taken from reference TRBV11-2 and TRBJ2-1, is EAGVAQSPRYKIIEKRQSVAFWCNPISGHATLYWYQQILGQGPKLLIQFQNNGVVDDSQLPKDRFSAERLKGVDSTLKIQPAKLEDSAVYLCASSRTSWWDEQFFGPGTRLTVL.